This T cell receptor (beta chain) was recorded in a study of cytomegalovirus exposure and HLA in healthy donors. Primers included in the PCR were 60 Vbeta and 13 Jbeta primers. In the source study's methods: Tens of millions of unique TCR beta chains, 10 million to 13 million of them shared, were counted by a later analysis. Data came from immunoSEQ multiplex PCR; TCRdb stores just in-frame clones and leaves some out. The V and J calls and clone size are taken from that table; D and trimming were inferred from the DNA. The table lists 150,000 to 170,000 clones, about three quarters of them singletons. As concerns this clone: The antigen is unknown.

Germline-derived CDR1 and CDR2 are LGHNA and YNFKEQ. This CDR3 region has 12 residues. Between the trimmed V and J ends, which lost 3 bases and 1 base, there was a span of 4 bases. Study observations and caveats: The authors reported that TCR beta sequences could predict HLA-A and HLA-B alleles. These predictions were accurate for most subjects in the first cohort. The authors enumerated around 150 TCR beta chains as linked to cytomegalovirus.

The sample taken for sequencing was PBMCs. The J gene is TRBJ2-7, the V gene TRBV4-2; D is unclear. This TCR derives from a woman between 35 and 50 years old in good health and CMV-seronegative. CDR3 DNA: TGTGCCAGCAGCCAGGAGTCCTACGAGCAGTACTTC. Its protein product is CASSQESYEQYF.